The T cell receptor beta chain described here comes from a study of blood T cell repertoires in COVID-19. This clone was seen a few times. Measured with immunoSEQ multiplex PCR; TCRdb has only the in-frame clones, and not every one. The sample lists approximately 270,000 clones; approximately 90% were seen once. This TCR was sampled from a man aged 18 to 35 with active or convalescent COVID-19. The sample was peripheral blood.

CDR3 amino acids: CASSEGGGPDSPSLQETQYF. The CDR3, as DNA: TGTGCCAGCAGTGAAGGGGGAGGGCCAGATAGTCCGTCCTTACAAGAGACCCAGTACTTC. The chain uses TRBV6-4 and TRBJ2-5, with D possibly matching TRBD2 (7 bases). The CDR3 is 20 amino acids. Trimming took 3 bases from V and 2 from J, leaving 28 bases between them. Germline CDR1 reads MRHNA; CDR2 reads SNTAGT.